This T cell receptor (beta chain) is from a study of cytomegalovirus exposure and HLA in healthy donors. Per the germline V gene, CDR1 is SGHNT and CDR2 is YYREEE (reference sequence). The CDR3 runs 15 residues. Trimming cost V 5 bases and J 3 bases; bases outside gene matches: 7. In this sample, this clone turned up a few times. In the PCR, 60 Vbeta and 13 Jbeta primers were used. TCRdb's copy holds only in-frame clones and misses some; the assay was immunoSEQ multiplex PCR. The repertoire holds over 80,000 clones, about four fifths seen once, with around 14% in the top ten. The clonotype was recovered from a woman aged 70-85 years in good health and CMV-seropositive. The source material was PBMCs. V and J are TRBV5-4 and TRBJ1-4, with 7 bases aligning to TRBD1. DNA of the CDR3: TGTGCCAGCAGTCTTCAGACAGGGTCTAATGAAAAACTGTTTTTT. Translated, it gives CASSLQTGSNEKLFF.